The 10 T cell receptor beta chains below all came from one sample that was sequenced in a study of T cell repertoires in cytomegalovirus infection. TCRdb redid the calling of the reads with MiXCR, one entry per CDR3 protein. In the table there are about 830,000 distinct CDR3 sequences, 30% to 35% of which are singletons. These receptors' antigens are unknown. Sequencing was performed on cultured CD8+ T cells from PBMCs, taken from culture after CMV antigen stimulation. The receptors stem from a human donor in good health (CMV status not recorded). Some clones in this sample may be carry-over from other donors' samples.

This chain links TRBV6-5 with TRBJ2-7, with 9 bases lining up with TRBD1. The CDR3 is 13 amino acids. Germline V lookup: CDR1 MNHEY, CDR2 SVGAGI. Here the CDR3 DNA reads TGTGCTATCGGGACAGGGAACGTCTACGAGCAGTACTTC. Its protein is CAIGTGNVYEQYF.

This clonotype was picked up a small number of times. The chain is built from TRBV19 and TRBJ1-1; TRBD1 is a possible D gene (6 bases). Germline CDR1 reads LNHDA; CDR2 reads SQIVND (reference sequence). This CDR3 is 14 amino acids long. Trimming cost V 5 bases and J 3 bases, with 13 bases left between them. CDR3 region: CASSASGAHTEAFF. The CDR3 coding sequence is TGTGCCAGTAGTGCCTCAGGGGCCCACACTGAAGCTTTCTTT.

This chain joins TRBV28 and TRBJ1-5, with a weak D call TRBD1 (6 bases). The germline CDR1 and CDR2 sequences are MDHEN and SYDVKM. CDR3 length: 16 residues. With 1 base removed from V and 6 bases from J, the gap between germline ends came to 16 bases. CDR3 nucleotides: TGTGCCAGCAGTTTATTTGCAGGGGATGTCCCTCAGCCCCAGCATTTT. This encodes CASSLFAGDVPQPQHF.

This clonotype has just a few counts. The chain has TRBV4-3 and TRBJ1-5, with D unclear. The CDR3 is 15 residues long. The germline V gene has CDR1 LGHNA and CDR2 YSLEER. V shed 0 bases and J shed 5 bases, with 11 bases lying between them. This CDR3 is CASSQEIGFDQPQHF. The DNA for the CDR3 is TGCGCCAGCAGCCAAGAAATAGGGTTCGATCAGCCCCAGCATTTT.

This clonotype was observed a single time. The CDR3 DNA reads as TGTGCCAGCAGTCCCGGACTAGCGGGGGGGCGACAGCAGTTCTTC. Its translation is CASSPGLAGGRQQFF. The chain links TRBV6-1 to TRBJ2-1; the match to TRBD2 covers 15 bases. This CDR3 spans 15 amino acids. The V gene's germline CDR1 is MNHNS and CDR2 SASEGT. J lost 11 bases, V lost 5 bases, and 7 bases had no gene match.

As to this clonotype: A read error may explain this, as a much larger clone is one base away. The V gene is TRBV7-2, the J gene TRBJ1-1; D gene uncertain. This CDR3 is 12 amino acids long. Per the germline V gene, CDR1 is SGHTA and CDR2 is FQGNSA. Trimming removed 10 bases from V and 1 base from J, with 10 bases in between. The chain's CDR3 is CANRSGNTEAFF. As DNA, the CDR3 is TGTGCCAACAGATCCGGGAACACTGAAGCTTTCTTT.

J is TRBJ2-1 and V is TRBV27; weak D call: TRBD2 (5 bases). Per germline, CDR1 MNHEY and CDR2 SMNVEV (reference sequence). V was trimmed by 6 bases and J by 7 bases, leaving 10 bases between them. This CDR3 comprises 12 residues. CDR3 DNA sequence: TGTGCCAGCAGCGCAAGGGAGAATGAGCAGTTCTTC. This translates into CASSARENEQFF.

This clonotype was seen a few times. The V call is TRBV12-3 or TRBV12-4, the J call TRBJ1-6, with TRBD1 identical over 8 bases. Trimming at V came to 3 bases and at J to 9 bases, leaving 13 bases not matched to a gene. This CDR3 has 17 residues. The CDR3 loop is CASSFEVDRVETSPLHF. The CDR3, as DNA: TGTGCCAGCAGTTTTGAAGTGGACAGGGTCGAAACTTCACCCCTCCACTTT.

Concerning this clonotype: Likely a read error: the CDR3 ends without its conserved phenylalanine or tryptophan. CDR3 in amino acids: CASSPGPRGYEQYI. The CDR3 DNA sequence: TGTGCCAGCAGTCCCGGGCCTCGCGGGTACGAGCAGTACATC. The rearrangement links TRBV6-1 to TRBJ2-7, with a tentative D call TRBD2 (5 bases). Germline V gives CDR1 MNHNS, CDR2 SASEGT. This CDR3 has 14 residues. Deletions cut 5 bases from V and 4 bases from J, with 15 bases between.

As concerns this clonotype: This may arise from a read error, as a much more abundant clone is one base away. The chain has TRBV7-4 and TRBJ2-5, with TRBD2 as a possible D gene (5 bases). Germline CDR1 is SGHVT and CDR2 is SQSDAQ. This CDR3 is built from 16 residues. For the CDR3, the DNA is TGTGCCAACAGCAGAGGGCCAGCAGGTTTCCAAGAGACCCAGTACTTC. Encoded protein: CANSRGPAGFQETQYF.